The rows below give T cell receptor beta chains drawn from one sample of a study of shared clonotypes between healthy human individuals. Measured with immunoSEQ multiplex PCR; TCRdb has only the in-frame clones, and not every one. This table has some 2.1 million clones, approximately 95% appearing once. Sequenced input: naive CD8+ T cells sorted from blood. All receptors derive from a man between 18 and 29 years old in good health. Both conserved end residues are part of each CDR3. Each record gives: D gene, V gene, J gene, clone size, CDR3 protein, CDR3 DNA. A D gene is named only where the DNA matches it firmly. The listing skips clone size in some rows; elsewhere it reads once, few, many or a size class.

>TRBD1|TRBV6-4|TRBJ1-6|once
CASSDTWRQGASPSYNSPLHF
TGTGCCAGCAGTGACACCTGGCGGCAGGGGGCTTCTCCCTCCTATAATTCACCCCTCCACTTT
>TRBD1|TRBV4-1|TRBJ2-3|-
CASSQSGTGGTDTQYF
TGCGCCAGCAGCCAATCCGGGACAGGGGGCACAGATACGCAGTATTTT
>TRBD2|TRBV19|TRBJ2-1|-
CASSTSGTYNEQFF
TGTGCCAGTAGTACTAGCGGAACCTACAATGAGCAGTTCTTC
>TRBD2|TRBV7-9|TRBJ2-7|-
CASSSHSGEGYEQYF
TGTGCCAGCAGCTCCCATAGCGGGGAGGGCTACGAGCAGTACTTC
>TRBD2|TRBV28|TRBJ2-3|-
CASSLLAGTDTQYF
TGTGCCAGCAGTTTACTAGCGGGCACAGATACGCAGTATTTT
>-|TRBV6-5|TRBJ2-7|-
CASSYSGTGYEQYF
TGTGCCAGCAGTTACTCTGGGACTGGCTACGAGCAGTACTTC
>-|TRBV13|TRBJ2-7|-
CASSLTGTISYEQYF
TGTGCCAGCAGCTTAACCGGGACGATCTCCTACGAGCAGTACTTC
>TRBD1|TRBV27|TRBJ1-5|-
CASRPQGADQPQHF
TGTGCCAGCAGGCCACAGGGGGCGGATCAGCCCCAGCATTTT
>-|TRBV5-1|TRBJ1-3|once
CASSLASELGNTIYF
TGCGCCAGCAGCTTGGCCAGTGAACTGGGGAACACCATATATTTT
>TRBD2|TRBV27|TRBJ2-3|-
CASSFLASGGPTDTQYF
TGTGCCAGCAGTTTCCTCGCTAGCGGGGGGCCCACAGATACGCAGTATTTT
>TRBD1|TRBV9|TRBJ2-7|-
CASSVGLDRSYEQYF
TGTGCCAGCAGCGTAGGATTGGACAGGTCCTACGAGCAGTACTTC
>-|TRBV6-6|TRBJ2-7|-
CASTIRGSFYEQYF
TGTGCCAGCACTATTAGGGGCAGTTTCTACGAGCAGTACTTC
>-|TRBV11-2|TRBJ2-5|-
CASSLGWAQETQYF
TGTGCCAGCAGCTTAGGGTGGGCCCAGGAGACCCAGTACTTC
>TRBD1|TRBV27|TRBJ2-7|-
CASSYRTGGYEQYF
TGTGCCAGCAGTTACAGGACAGGGGGCTACGAGCAGTACTTC
>-|TRBV28|TRBJ1-1|-
CASSLPDSWTEAFF
TGTGCCAGCAGCCTCCCCGACAGTTGGACTGAAGCTTTCTTT
>-|TRBV4-1|TRBJ2-7|-
CASSQDGGRFYEQYF
TGCGCCAGCAGCCAAGATGGGGGCAGATTCTACGAGCAGTACTTC
>-|TRBV9|TRBJ1-5|-
CASSVEGGSQPQHF
TGTGCCAGCAGCGTGGAAGGAGGGAGTCAGCCCCAGCATTTT
>TRBD1|TRBV10-2|TRBJ2-5|-
CASSWTGSQETQYF
TGCGCCAGCAGTTGGACAGGTTCTCAAGAGACCCAGTACTTC
>-|TRBV4-1|TRBJ1-4|-
CASSLTVSNEKLFF
TGCGCCAGCAGCCTGACGGTGTCTAATGAAAAACTGTTTTTT
>TRBD1|TRBV4-1|TRBJ1-4|-
CASSQGTGDEKLFF
TGCGCCAGCAGCCAAGGGACAGGGGATGAAAAACTGTTTTTT
>-|TRBV28|TRBJ1-5|-
CASSFEQILSQPQHF
TGTGCCAGCAGTTTCGAGCAGATCCTAAGTCAGCCCCAGCATTTT
>-|TRBV5-4|TRBJ2-3|-
CASSFVTDTQYF
TGTGCCAGCAGCTTCGTCACAGATACGCAGTATTTT
>TRBD2|TRBV6-5|TRBJ2-2|-
CASSLAGRGGELFF
TGTGCCAGCAGTTTGGCAGGGAGGGGCGGGGAGCTGTTTTTT
>TRBD1|TRBV10-1|TRBJ2-3|-
CASSEWTGSDTQYF
TGCGCCAGCAGTGAATGGACAGGGTCAGATACGCAGTATTTT
>-|TRBV27|TRBJ1-1|-
CASSFNTRGTEAFF
TGTGCCAGCAGTTTCAACACGCGGGGGACTGAAGCTTTCTTT
>TRBD2|TRBV28|TRBJ2-3|-
CASSLLITAGSSTDTQYF
TGTGCCAGCAGTTTACTCATTACAGCGGGGTCTAGCACAGATACGCAGTATTTT
>-|TRBV29-1|TRBJ2-1|-
CSVEETNYNEQFF
TGCAGCGTTGAAGAAACGAACTACAATGAGCAGTTCTTC
>-|TRBV29-1|TRBJ2-7|-
CSVEIVQDSYEQYF
TGCAGCGTTGAAATCGTACAGGACTCCTACGAGCAGTACTTC